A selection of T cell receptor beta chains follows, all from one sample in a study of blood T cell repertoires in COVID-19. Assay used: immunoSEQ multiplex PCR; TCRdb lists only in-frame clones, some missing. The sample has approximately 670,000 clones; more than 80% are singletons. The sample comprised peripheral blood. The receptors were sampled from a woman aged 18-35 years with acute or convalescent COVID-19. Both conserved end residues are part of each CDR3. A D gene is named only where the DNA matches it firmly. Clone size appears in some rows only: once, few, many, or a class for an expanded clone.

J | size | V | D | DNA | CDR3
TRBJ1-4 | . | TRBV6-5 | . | TGTGCCAGCAGGGGACACAGTACTAATGAAAAACTGTTTTTT | CASRGHSTNEKLFF
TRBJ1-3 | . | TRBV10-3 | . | TGTGCCATCAGTGGACCAGACAGGCGCCCGGGCACCATATATTTT | CAISGPDRRPGTIYF
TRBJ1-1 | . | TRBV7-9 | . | TGTGCCAGCAGCTTAGGTCGTAACACTGAAGCTTTCTTT | CASSLGRNTEAFF
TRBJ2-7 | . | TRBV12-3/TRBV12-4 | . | TGTGCCAGCAGTCTGAACTCGGGCGAGCAGTACTTC | CASSLNSGEQYF
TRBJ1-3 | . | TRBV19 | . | TGTGCCAGTAGTAAGCCTACAGGACGCTCTGGAAACACCATATATTTT | CASSKPTGRSGNTIYF
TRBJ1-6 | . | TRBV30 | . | TGTGCCTCGACTGGTGTAGACGCTCATAATTCACCCCTCCACTTT | CASTGVDAHNSPLHF
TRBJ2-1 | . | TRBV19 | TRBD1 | TGTGCCAGTAGCACCTACTACGGACAGGGAATGGGCAATGAGCAGTTCTTC | CASSTYYGQGMGNEQFF
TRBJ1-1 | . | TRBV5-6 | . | TGTGCCAGCAGCTTGATCCAGAACACTGAAGCTTTCTTT | CASSLIQNTEAFF
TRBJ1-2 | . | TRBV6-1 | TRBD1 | TGTGCCAGCAGTGAAGCTTCAAGGGACAGGGGTCGGGGCTACACCTTC | CASSEASRDRGRGYTF
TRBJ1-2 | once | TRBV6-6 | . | TGTGCCAGCAGTTACGAGGAGGGCTTGGGCTATGGCTACACCTTC | CASSYEEGLGYGYTF
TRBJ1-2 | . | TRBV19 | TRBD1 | TGTGCCAGTAGTATAAGAGGGGGCGAGGGCTATGGCTACACCTTC | CASSIRGGEGYGYTF
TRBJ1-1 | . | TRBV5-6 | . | TGTGCCAGCAGCTTAGGGGGGGTGAACACTGAAGCTTTCTTT | CASSLGGVNTEAFF
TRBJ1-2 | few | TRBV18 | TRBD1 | TGTGCCAGCTCACCGCGGACAGGGGATGGCTACACCTTC | CASSPRTGDGYTF
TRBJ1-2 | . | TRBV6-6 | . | TGTGCCAGCAGTACACGCGGGGGGTATAACTATGGCTACACCTTC | CASSTRGGYNYGYTF
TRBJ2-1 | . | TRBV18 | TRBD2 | TGTGCCAGCTCACCACCTAGCGGGGGCAACAATGAGCAGTTCTTC | CASSPPSGGNNEQFF
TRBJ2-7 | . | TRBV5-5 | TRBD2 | TGTGCCAGCAGCAACCCGGGGGGTTCCTACGAGCAGTACTTC | CASSNPGGSYEQYF
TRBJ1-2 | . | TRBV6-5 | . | TGTGCCAGCAGCCGCAGGGGCGTCTATGGCTACACCTTC | CASSRRGVYGYTF
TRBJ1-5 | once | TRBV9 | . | TGTGCCAGCAGCGTAGGGGCAGGGGCCTACCAGCCCCAGCATTTT | CASSVGAGAYQPQHF
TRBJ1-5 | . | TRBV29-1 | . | TGCAGCGTCAGACGGGATAGCAATCAGCCCCAGCATTTT | CSVRRDSNQPQHF
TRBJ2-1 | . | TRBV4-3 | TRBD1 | TGCGCCAGCAGCCAACTTGTGATGAGAGACAGGGGGCCCGATGAGCAGTTCTTC | CASSQLVMRDRGPDEQFF
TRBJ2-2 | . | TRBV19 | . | TGTGCCAGTAGGGTCCGTACCTCGGGCACCGGGGAGCTGTTTTTT | CASRVRTSGTGELFF
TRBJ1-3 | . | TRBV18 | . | TGTGCCAGCTCACCAGGGGGCGCGAAAGGAAACACCATATATTTT | CASSPGGAKGNTIYF
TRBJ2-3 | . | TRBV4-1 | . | TGCGCCAGCAGCCGAAGTAGTGGCACAGATACGCAGTATTTT | CASSRSSGTDTQYF
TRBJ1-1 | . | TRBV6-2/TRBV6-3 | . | TGTGCCAGCAGCGAACATCAGGGCGGCACTGAAGCTTTCTTT | CASSEHQGGTEAFF
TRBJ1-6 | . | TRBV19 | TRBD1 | TGTGCCAGTCGTAGCCCACAGGGGATGGATTCACCCCTCCACTTT | CASRSPQGMDSPLHF
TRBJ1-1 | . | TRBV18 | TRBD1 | TGTGCCAGCTCACCAACCCCAGGGGGGACTGAAGCTTTCTTT | CASSPTPGGTEAFF
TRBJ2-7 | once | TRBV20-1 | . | TGCAGTGCTAGAGATGTCCCAGAGCAGTACTTC | CSARDVPEQYF
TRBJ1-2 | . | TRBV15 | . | TGTGCCACCAGCGGCGGGACGGTCTATGGCTACACCTTC | CATSGGTVYGYTF
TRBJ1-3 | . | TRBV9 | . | TGTGCCAGCAGTTCCGGACAGCCTGTAGGAAACACCATATATTTT | CASSSGQPVGNTIYF
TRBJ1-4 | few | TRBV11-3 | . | TGTGCCAGCAGCTTAGATCGGCGGGGACCCGCAACTAATGAAAAACTGTTTTTT | CASSLDRRGPATNEKLFF
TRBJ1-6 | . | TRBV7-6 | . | TGTGCCAGCAGCTTACGTTCAGGGGCATCCTATAATTCACCCCTCCACTTT | CASSLRSGASYNSPLHF
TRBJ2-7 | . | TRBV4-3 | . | TGCGCCAGCAGCCAAGAGCTAGGTTTAAGGTACGAGCAGTACTTC | CASSQELGLRYEQYF
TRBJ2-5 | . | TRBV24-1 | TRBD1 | TGTGCCACCAGTGATCCGGGACAGGGAACCTTTCAAGAGACCCAGTACTTC | CATSDPGQGTFQETQYF
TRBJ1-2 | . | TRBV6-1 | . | TGTGCCAGCAGTGAATATGGGCAGGGCAGTCCGTATGGCTACACCTTC | CASSEYGQGSPYGYTF
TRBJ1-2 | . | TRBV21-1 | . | TGTGCCAGCAGCTCCGCCCCCCGACAGGGCGTAACGGACTATGGCTACACCTTC | CASSSAPRQGVTDYGYTF
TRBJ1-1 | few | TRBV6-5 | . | TGTGCCAGCAGCCTCACTGGGGGGTTGACTGAAGCTTTCTTT | CASSLTGGLTEAFF
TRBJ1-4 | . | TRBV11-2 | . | TGTGCCAGCAGCTTTGGACTAAATGAAAAACTGTTTTTT | CASSFGLNEKLFF
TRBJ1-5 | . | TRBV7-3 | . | TGTGCCAGCAGCTTCAGCCGACTACCTTTCAATCAGCCCCAGCATTTT | CASSFSRLPFNQPQHF
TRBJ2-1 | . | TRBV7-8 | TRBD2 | TGTGCCAGCACCCGACTAGCGGGGAGCTTCTACTACAATGAGCAGTTCTTC | CASTRLAGSFYYNEQFF
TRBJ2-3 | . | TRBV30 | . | TGTGCCTGGAGTGTACTCTCTACCGACACAGATACGCAGTATTTT | CAWSVLSTDTDTQYF
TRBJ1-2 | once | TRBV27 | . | TGTGCCAGCACCCCTTCGGGGGTAACGAAAGGCTACACCTTC | CASTPSGVTKGYTF
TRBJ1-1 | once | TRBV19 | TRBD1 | TGTGCCAGTAGTACCCCCCGGACAGGGACTTCTGAAGCTTTCTTT | CASSTPRTGTSEAFF
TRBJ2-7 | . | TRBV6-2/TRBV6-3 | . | TGTGCCAGCAGCTCATCAGGGGTACCCTACGAGCAGTACTTC | CASSSSGVPYEQYF
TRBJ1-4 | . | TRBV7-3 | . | TGTGCCAGCAGCTTACCGGCAGGCCCTAATGAAAAACTGTTTTTT | CASSLPAGPNEKLFF
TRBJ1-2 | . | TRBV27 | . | TGTGCCAGCAGGGGGACGGGAGAGGGCTACACCTTC | CASRGTGEGYTF
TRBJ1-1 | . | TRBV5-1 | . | TGCGCCAGCAGCTTGGGGTCGGGAACTGAAGCTTTCTTT | CASSLGSGTEAFF
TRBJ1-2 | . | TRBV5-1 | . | TGCGCCAGCAGCTCTAGGGGTGTCTATGGCTACACCTTC | CASSSRGVYGYTF
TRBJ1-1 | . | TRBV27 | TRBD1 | TGTGCCAGCAGTTTATCAGGGGGACAGCGGACTGAAGCTTTCTTT | CASSLSGGQRTEAFF
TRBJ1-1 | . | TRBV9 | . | TGTGCCAGCAGCGTCCCAGGTTGGGACACTGAAGCTTTCTTT | CASSVPGWDTEAFF
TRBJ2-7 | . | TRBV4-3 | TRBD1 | TGCGCCAGCAGCCAGGGGACAGTCTACGAGCAGTACTTC | CASSQGTVYEQYF
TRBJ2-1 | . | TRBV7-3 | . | TGTGCCAGCAGCTTAGTCGGCAGGATTAATGAGCAGTTCTTC | CASSLVGRINEQFF
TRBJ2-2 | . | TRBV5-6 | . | TGTGCCAGCAGATATAACACCGGGGAGCTGTTTTTT | CASRYNTGELFF
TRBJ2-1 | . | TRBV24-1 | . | TGTGCCACCAGTGATTTTAAGGCGGGGCACACCTACAATGAGCAGTTCTTC | CATSDFKAGHTYNEQFF
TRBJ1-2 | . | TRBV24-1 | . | TGTGCCACCAGTGACCCCGCCCGACATCCCTATGGCTACACCTTC | CATSDPARHPYGYTF
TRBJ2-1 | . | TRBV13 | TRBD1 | TGTGCCAGCAGCTCCCTCCAGACAGGGGGAATAGAGCAGTTCTTC | CASSSLQTGGIEQFF
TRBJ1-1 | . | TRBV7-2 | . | TGTGCCAGCAGCTTAGCGACAAGGAGGGAAGCTTTCTTT | CASSLATRREAFF
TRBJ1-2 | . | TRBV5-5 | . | TGTGCCAGCAGTCTTTTCATCCGGGACTTTAACTATGGCTACACCTTC | CASSLFIRDFNYGYTF
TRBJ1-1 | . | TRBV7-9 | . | TGTGCCAGCAGCGGAGCGGGGGGGAACACTGAAGCTTTCTTT | CASSGAGGNTEAFF
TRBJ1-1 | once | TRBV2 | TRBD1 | TGTGCCAGCAGGGGGGACAGAAACACTGAAGCTTTCTTT | CASRGDRNTEAFF